This T cell receptor beta chain was recovered during a study of blood T cell repertoires in COVID-19. Study at large: The study drew acute and convalescent COVID-19 samples from the United States, Italy and Spain. PBMCs, B-cell-depleted T cells, or T cells provided the cDNA or gDNA that made up the material.

Germline values: CDR1 SNHLY, CDR2 FYNNEI. The V end lost 0 bases, the J end lost 1 base, and 7 bases lay between the germline ends. CDR3 length: 15 residues. Methods used by the authors: Amplification from reference gene primers served as the basis for estimated nucleated cell counts. Sequencing was performed with immunoSEQ multiplex PCR; in TCRdb, only in-frame clones are kept and a portion is missing. V, J and clone size are taken as reported in that table, and D and trimming were inferred from the DNA itself. The table includes about 170,000 clones, around 92% detected once. The sequence was obtained from a man aged 30-40 years with COVID-19, enrolled during active disease. Sequencing input: peripheral blood. The chain recombines TRBV2 with TRBJ2-1; D remains unclear. The CDR3 loop is CASSEARLSYNEQFF. The CDR3 DNA reads TGTGCCAGCAGTGAAGCCCGACTGTCCTACAATGAGCAGTTCTTC.